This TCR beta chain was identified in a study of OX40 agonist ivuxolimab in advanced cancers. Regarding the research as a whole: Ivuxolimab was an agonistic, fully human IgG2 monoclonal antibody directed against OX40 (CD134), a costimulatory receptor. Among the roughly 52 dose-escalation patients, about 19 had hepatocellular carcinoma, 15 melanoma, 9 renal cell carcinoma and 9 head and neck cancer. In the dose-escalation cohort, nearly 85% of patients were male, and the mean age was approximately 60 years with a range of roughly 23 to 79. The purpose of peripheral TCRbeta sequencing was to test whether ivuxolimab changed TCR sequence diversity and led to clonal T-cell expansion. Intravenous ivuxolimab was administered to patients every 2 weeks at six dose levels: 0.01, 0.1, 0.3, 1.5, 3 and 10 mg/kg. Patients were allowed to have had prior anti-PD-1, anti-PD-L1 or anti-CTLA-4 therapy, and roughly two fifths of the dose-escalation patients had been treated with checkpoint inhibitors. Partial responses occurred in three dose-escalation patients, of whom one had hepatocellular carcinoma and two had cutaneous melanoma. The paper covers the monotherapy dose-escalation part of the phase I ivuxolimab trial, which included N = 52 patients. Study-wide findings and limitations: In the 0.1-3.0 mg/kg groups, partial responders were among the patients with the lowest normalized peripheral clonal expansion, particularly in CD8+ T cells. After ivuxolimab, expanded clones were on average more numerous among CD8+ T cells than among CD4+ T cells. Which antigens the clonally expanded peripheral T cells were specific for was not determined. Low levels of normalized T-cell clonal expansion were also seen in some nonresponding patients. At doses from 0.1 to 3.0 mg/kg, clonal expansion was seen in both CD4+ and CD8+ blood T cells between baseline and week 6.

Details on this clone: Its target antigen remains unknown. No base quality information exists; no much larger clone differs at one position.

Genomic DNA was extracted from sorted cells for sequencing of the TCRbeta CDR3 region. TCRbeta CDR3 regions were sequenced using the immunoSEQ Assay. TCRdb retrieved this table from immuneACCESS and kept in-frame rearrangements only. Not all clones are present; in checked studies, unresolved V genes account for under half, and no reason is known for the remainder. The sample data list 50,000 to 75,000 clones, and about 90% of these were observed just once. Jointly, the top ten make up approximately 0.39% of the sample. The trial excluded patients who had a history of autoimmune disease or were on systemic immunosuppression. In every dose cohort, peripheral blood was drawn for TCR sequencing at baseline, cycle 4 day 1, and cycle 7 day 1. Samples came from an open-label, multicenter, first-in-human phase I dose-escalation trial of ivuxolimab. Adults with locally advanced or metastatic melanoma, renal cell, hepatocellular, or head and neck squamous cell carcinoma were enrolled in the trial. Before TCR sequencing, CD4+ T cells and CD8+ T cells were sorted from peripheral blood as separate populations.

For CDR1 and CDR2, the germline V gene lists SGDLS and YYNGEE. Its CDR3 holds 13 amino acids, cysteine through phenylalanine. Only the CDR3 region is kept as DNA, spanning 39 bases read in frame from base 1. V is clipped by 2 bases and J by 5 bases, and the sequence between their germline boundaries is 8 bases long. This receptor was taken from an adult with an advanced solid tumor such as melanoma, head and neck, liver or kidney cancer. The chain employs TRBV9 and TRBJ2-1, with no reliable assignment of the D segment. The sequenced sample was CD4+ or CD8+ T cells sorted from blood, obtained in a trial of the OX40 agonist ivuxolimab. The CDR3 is CASSVGRNNEQFF. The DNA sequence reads TGTGCCAGCAGCGTCGGACGGAACAATGAGCAGTTCTTC.